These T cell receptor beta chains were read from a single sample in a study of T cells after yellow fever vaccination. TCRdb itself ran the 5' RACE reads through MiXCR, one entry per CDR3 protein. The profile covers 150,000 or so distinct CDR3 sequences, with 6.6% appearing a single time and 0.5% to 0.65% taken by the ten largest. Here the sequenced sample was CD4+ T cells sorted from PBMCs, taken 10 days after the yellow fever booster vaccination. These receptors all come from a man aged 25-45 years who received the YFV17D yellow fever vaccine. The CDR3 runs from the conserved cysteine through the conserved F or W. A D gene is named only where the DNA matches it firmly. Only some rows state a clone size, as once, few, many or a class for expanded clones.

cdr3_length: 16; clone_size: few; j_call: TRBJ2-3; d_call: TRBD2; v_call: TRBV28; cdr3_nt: TGTGCCAGCACCCCCCCGCCTAGCGGGAGCTCAGATACGCAGTATTTT; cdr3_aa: CASTPPPSGSSDTQYF
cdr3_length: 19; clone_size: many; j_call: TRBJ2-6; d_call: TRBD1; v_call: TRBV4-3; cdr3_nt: TGCGCCAGCAGCCCCTCTAGGACAGGGTTTGCTGCTGGGGCCAACGTCCTGACTTTC; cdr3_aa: CASSPSRTGFAAGANVLTF
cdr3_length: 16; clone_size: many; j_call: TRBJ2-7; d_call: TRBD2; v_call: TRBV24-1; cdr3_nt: TGTGCCACCAGTGATTCCGGGACTAGCGCCTCCTACGAGCAGTACTTC; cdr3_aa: CATSDSGTSASYEQYF
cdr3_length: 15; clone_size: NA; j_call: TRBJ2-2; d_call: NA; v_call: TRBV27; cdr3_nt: TGTGCCAGCAGACTAACGGCCGCGAACACCGGGGAGCTGTTTTTT; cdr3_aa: CASRLTAANTGELFF
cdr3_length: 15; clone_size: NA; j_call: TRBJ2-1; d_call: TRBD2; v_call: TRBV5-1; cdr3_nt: TGCGCCAGCAGCTCTCTAGCGGCTTTTAGGAATGAGCAGTTCTTC; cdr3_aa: CASSSLAAFRNEQFF
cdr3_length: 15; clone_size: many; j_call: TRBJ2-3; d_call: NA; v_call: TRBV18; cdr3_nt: TGTGCCAGCTCACCAGCACGCGCCGGGGCAGATACGCAGTATTTT; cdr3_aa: CASSPARAGADTQYF
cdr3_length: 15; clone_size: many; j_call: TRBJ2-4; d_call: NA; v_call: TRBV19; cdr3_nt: TGTGCCAGTAGTATGGCAGGGGCCAAAATGAACATTCAGTACTTC; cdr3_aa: CASSMAGAKMNIQYF
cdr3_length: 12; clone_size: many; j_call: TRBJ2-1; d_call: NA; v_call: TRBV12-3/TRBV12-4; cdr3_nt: TGTGCCACCAGCTCGATGGGCAATGAGCAGTTCTTC; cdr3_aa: CATSSMGNEQFF
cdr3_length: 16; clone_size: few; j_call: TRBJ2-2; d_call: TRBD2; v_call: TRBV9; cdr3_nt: TGTGCCAGCAGCGTCGGGGGGAACATGAACACCGGGGAGCTGTTTTTT; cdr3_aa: CASSVGGNMNTGELFF
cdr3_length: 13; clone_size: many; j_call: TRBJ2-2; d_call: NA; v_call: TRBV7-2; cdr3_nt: TGTGCCAGCAGCTTATTCTGGGCCGGGGAGCTGTTTTTT; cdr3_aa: CASSLFWAGELFF